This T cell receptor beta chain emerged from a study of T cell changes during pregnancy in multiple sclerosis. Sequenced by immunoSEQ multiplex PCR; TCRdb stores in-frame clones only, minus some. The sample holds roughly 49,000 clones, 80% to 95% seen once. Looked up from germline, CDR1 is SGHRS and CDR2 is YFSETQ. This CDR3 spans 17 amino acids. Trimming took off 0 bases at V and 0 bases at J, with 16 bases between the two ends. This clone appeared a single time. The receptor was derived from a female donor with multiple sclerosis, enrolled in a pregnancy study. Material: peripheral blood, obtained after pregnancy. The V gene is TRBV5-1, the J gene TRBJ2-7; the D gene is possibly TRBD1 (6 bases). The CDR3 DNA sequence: TGCGCCAGCAGCTTGGAACCAGGGGCTCGCCTCTCCTACGAGCAGTACTTC. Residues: CASSLEPGARLSYEQYF.